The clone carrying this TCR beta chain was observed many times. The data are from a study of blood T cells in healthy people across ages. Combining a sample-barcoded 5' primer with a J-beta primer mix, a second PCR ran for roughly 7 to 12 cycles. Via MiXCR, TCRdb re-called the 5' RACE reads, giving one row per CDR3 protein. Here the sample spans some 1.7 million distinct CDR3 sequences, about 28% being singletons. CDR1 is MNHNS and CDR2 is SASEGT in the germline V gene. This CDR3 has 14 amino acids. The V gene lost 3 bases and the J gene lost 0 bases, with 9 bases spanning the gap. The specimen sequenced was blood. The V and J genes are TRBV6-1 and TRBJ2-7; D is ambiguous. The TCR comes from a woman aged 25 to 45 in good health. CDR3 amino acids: CASSELRGSYEQYF. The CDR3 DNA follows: TGTGCCAGCAGTGAGTTACGAGGCTCCTACGAGCAGTACTTC.